This section outlines one T cell receptor beta chain sequence together with its context. This CDR3 region has 11 residues. Per the germline V gene, CDR1 is MNHEY and CDR2 is SVGAGI. V was clipped by 8 bases and J by 5 bases, with 9 bases between them. TCRdb keeps only in-frame clones here, not all; method: immunoSEQ multiplex PCR. The repertoire has 100,000 to 150,000 clones, roughly nine tenths of them found once; the top ten carry 6.9%. The data were obtained in a study of T cell responses to AZD1222 COVID-19 vaccine. The receptor was derived from an adult in good health. Sequences were derived from peripheral blood, sampled on day 0 of AZD1222 vaccination. The rearrangement joins TRBV6-5 to TRBJ1-1, with D possibly TRBD1 on 6 matching bases. CDR3 coding DNA: TGTGCCAGCTATCAGGGGACTGAAGCTTTCTTT. Protein product: CASYQGTEAFF.